The 4 T cell receptor beta chains given below trace back to one sample, sequenced in a study of T cells in narcolepsy. Sequenced by immunoSEQ multiplex PCR; TCRdb stores in-frame clones only, minus some. The table has around 33,000 clones, under 85% seen once. The source material was CD45RA- memory CD4+ T cells from PBMCs. These receptor sequences come from a human donor with narcolepsy.

Note on this clone: Within the sample, other DNA sequences also encode this same CDR3. The gene calls are TRBV18 and TRBJ1-5; D uncertain. The CDR3 length is 13 residues. The germline gives CDR1 KGHSH, CDR2 LQKENI. The V end was cut by 2 bases, the J end by 1 base, with 3 bases between. The DNA for the CDR3 is TGTGCCAGCTCACCAGGGAGCAATCAGCCCCAGCATTTT. This sequence encodes CASSPGSNQPQHF.

This chain joins TRBV7-2 and TRBJ1-6; no firm D call. Germline-derived CDR1 and CDR2 are SGHTA and FQGNSA. Trimming took off 7 bases at V and 9 bases at J, with 13 bases between the two ends. The CDR3 extends over 13 amino acids. The CDR3 region is CASTRVAGSPLHF. In DNA, the CDR3 is TGTGCCAGCACCCGGGTCGCGGGTTCACCCCTCCACTTT.

The gene calls are TRBV7-2 and TRBJ1-5, with a possible D match to TRBD1 (5 bases). The CDR3 totals 15 residues. V was cut by 2 bases and J by 6 bases, with 14 bases left in between. The germline V gene has CDR1 SGHTA and CDR2 FQGNSA. The CDR3, as DNA: TGTGCCAGCAGCTTACGAAGAGGGGTTGGTCAGCCCCAGCATTTT. Translated: CASSLRRGVGQPQHF.

This clone has more than one count but fewer than ten. The chain combines TRBV27 with TRBJ2-1; 7 bases match TRBD1. Germline-derived CDR1 and CDR2 are MNHEY and SMNVEV (reference sequence). This CDR3 is 16 amino acids long. Trimming at V came to 5 bases and at J to 4 bases, leaving 11 bases not matched to a gene. The DNA of the CDR3 is TGTGCCAGCAGTCCGGAGGACAGGAAAAATTACAATGAGCAGTTCTTC. As protein: CASSPEDRKNYNEQFF.